This T cell receptor beta chain stems from a study of blood T cell repertoires in COVID-19. Study as a whole: Sites in the United States, Italy and Spain provided acute and convalescent COVID-19 samples. T cells, B-cell-depleted T cells, or PBMCs provided the cDNA or gDNA that served as material.

Libraries were prepared by immunoSEQ multiplex PCR; TCRdb keeps only in-frame clonotypes and omits some of them. The data hold under 150,000 clones, with roughly 82% observed a single time. Germline V gene lookup returns CDR1 SGHRS and CDR2 YFSETQ. The CDR3 length is 14 residues. V was shortened by 3 bases and J by 1 base, with 10 bases between the two germline ends. The sample was peripheral blood. This TCR derives from a woman aged 40 to 50 with acute or convalescent COVID-19. The chain is built from TRBV5-1 and TRBJ1-1; possible D gene TRBD1, 6 bases. The CDR3 is CASSWEQGNTEAFF. CDR3 nucleotide sequence: TGCGCCAGCAGCTGGGAACAGGGGAACACTGAAGCTTTCTTT.